This is a list of T cell receptor beta chains from one sample in a study of blood T cell repertoires in COVID-19. Generated by immunoSEQ multiplex PCR, the TCRdb table keeps only in-frame clones and is missing some. Among some 150,000 clones listed, over 70% were seen once. The sequencing input was peripheral blood. The receptor set was obtained from a man over 45 with active or convalescent COVID-19. Both conserved end residues are part of each CDR3.

>TRBV6-1|16|TRBJ1-5
CASSGEIAGTPRVQHF
>TRBV3-1/TRBV3-2|14|TRBJ2-1
CASSQGASHNEQFF
>TRBV4-1|14|TRBJ2-1
CASRSYRGYNEQFF
>TRBV4-1|14|TRBJ2-3
CASSQEARGDTQYF
>TRBV3-1/TRBV3-2|15|TRBJ1-4
CASGRDRGRGEKLFF
>TRBV29-1|15|TRBJ2-3
CSAPPSGVSADTQYF
>TRBV10-3|19|TRBJ2-3
CAISDPGTGGGATTDTQYF
>TRBV9|14|TRBJ1-3
CASRPTGAGNTIYF
>TRBV5-1|11|TRBJ2-7
CASSLHDEQYF
>TRBV6-6|14|TRBJ2-7
CASSYEGTIYEQYF
>TRBV6-5|12|TRBJ2-1
CASASGSDEQFF
>TRBV3-1/TRBV3-2|14|TRBJ2-5
CASSQLAGVETQYF
>TRBV13|16|TRBJ2-5
CASSLGAGVWQETQYF
>TRBV7-3|14|TRBJ1-6
CASSPTGVNSPLHF
>TRBV28|13|TRBJ2-1
CASTGGRGNEQFF
>TRBV6-5|14|TRBJ2-7
CASSTRGAPNEQYF
>TRBV3-1/TRBV3-2|11|TRBJ1-2
CASSQVNLFTF
>TRBV5-1|15|TRBJ1-5
CASSLTGGSNQPQHF
>TRBV6-4|13|TRBJ2-1
CASSDGLQGVLFF
>TRBV7-9|19|TRBJ2-1
CASSPRLAGGPSSYNEQFF
>TRBV7-9|16|TRBJ2-3
CASTGLDGLGTDTQYF
>TRBV27|14|TRBJ1-1
CASSLLDRDTEAFF
>TRBV2|14|TRBJ2-2
CASSETGSPGELFF
>TRBV19|16|TRBJ1-1
CASSRGTGGLNTEAFF
>TRBV7-9|16|TRBJ2-1
CASSLPIAGLSNEQFF
>TRBV28|14|TRBJ1-2
CASSLSGAGDGYTF
>TRBV11-2|14|TRBJ1-5
CASSLDRVNQPQHF
>TRBV6-6|13|TRBJ2-7
CASTLGGAYEQYF
>TRBV10-2|15|TRBJ1-5
CASREDTITNQPQHF
>TRBV9|13|TRBJ1-6
CASSVGGSSPLHF
>TRBV7-6|14|TRBJ2-3
CASSLLLSTDTQYF
>TRBV7-6|15|TRBJ2-7
CASSPRPQVRYEQYF
>TRBV19|17|TRBJ2-6
CASHFRGGLSGANVLTF
>TRBV5-1|15|TRBJ2-7
CASSSNRGAAYEQYF
>TRBV6-5|14|TRBJ2-1
CASRPSGTYNEQFF
>TRBV19|17|TRBJ2-6
CASTTGREDSGANVLTF
>TRBV28|14|TRBJ2-7
CASSLTTGGTEQYF
>TRBV5-1|15|TRBJ1-5
CASSLTGGSNQPQHF
>TRBV2|14|TRBJ2-3
CASSRGRSTDTQYF
>TRBV7-2|14|TRBJ1-2
CASSLAQGEGGYTF
>TRBV6-6|16|TRBJ2-6
CASRPLDSYGANVLTF
>TRBV19|12|TRBJ1-1
CASSGRNTEAFF